Included here is one TCR beta chain sequence, with context. The repertoire was sequenced with immunoSEQ multiplex PCR; TCRdb's copy has only in-frame clones and lacks some. The sample holds under 250,000 clones, around 91% seen once. The data were obtained in a study of blood T cell repertoires in COVID-19. Background on the study: The analysed material was cDNA or gDNA that came from T cells, B-cell-depleted T cells, or PBMCs.

Germline trimming cut 1 base from V and 6 bases from J; bases unmatched to any gene: 16. Germline V gives CDR1 LNHDA, CDR2 SQIVND (reference sequence). The CDR3 spans 18 residues. The specimen sequenced was peripheral blood. This chain uses TRBV19 with TRBJ1-2; 8 positions agree with TRBD1. The TCR comes from a woman between 35 and 50 years old with acute or convalescent COVID-19. DNA of the CDR3: TGTGCCAGTAGTATAGGGGGGTGGGACAGGATTGAATTTGATGGCTACACCTTC. It specifies CASSIGGWDRIEFDGYTF.